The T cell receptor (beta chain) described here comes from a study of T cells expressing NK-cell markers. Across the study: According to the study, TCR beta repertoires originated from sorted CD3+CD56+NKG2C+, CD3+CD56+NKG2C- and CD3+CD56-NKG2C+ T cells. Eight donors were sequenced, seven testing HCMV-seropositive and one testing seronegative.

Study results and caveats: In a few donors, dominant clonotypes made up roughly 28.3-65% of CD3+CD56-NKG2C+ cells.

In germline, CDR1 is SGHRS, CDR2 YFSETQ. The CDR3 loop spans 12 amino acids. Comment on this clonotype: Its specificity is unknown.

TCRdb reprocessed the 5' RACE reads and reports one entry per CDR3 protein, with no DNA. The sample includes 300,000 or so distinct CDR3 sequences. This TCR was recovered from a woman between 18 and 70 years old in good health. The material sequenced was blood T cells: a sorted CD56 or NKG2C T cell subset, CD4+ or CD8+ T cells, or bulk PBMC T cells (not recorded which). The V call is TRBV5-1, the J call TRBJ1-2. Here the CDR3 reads CASSPQTVGYTF.